This T cell receptor (beta chain) was sequenced in a study of T cells after yellow fever vaccination. Study-level points and caveats: Relatively few clonotypes were ones that appeared in both CD4 and CD8 compartments. Contamination of FACS-sorted repertoires by abundant clonotypes from the bulk population could occur. Subsequent to the booster, the majority of primary-vaccination clones reappeared (around 96% CD4, about 90% CD8).

Each CDR3 protein gets one entry after TCRdb re-called the 5' RACE reads with MiXCR. Seen here are 500,000 to 550,000 distinct CDR3 sequences, 20% to 25% observed once, and the top ten hold about a sixth. Trimming cost V 2 bases and J 2 bases; bases outside gene matches: 3. CDR1 and CDR2 (germline): SGHNT, YYREEE (reference sequence). The CDR3 consists of 15 residues. Worth noting for this clonotype: Its target is unknown.

This specimen was PBMCs, taken roughly 20 days after the first yellow fever vaccination. This sequence joins TRBV5-4 and TRBJ2-1; 8 nucleotides line up with TRBD2. The TCR comes from a man between 18 and 29 years old who received the YFV17D yellow fever vaccine. CDR3 DNA: TGTGCCAGCAGCTTAGCGGGGGCGACCTACAATGAGCAGTTCTTC. Translated, it gives CASSLAGATYNEQFF.